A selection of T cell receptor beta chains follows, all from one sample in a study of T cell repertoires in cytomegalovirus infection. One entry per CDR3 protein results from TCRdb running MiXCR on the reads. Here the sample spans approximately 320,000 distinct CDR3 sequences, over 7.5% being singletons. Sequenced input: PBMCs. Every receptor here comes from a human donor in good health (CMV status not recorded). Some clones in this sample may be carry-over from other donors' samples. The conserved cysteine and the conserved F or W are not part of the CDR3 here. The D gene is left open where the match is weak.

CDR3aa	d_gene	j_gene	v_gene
ASSSPGRSEAF	NA	TRBJ1-1	TRBV7-2
ASSFHRTSYNEQF	NA	TRBJ2-1	TRBV7-2
ASSPGLAYEQF	TRBD2	TRBJ2-1	TRBV27
ASSPPGQGALGGANVLT	TRBD1	TRBJ2-6	TRBV7-9
ASSLGDRVGEKLF	TRBD1	TRBJ1-4	TRBV7-9
ASSYTGTSSYEQY	NA	TRBJ2-7	TRBV7-9
ASSRTGDFPKQY	TRBD1	TRBJ2-7	TRBV7-8
ASSPGLAGPRRELF	TRBD2	TRBJ2-2	TRBV7-2
ASSSRQGAGDTQY	TRBD1	TRBJ2-3	TRBV12-3/TRBV12-4
ASSLRVENEQY	NA	TRBJ2-7	TRBV7-8
ASTSWTGEADTQY	TRBD1	TRBJ2-3	TRBV7-9
ASSSSGGNIQY	NA	TRBJ2-4	TRBV7-2
ASSFWRGPYEQY	NA	TRBJ2-7	TRBV11-3
ASSFPRTSGNEQF	TRBD2	TRBJ2-1	TRBV7-2
ASSFPLVPQGEAF	NA	TRBJ1-1	TRBV28
ASSDGRTSTDTQY	NA	TRBJ2-3	TRBV2
ASSSTAPNPYEQY	NA	TRBJ2-7	TRBV6-6
ASSQGPSQETQY	NA	TRBJ2-5	TRBV6-2/TRBV6-3
ASSKRDPPYEQY	NA	TRBJ2-7	TRBV4-1
ASSPLQGAYGYT	TRBD1	TRBJ1-2	TRBV12-3/TRBV12-4
ASHPGPNTGELF	NA	TRBJ2-2	TRBV7-2
ASRKQGEDQPQH	TRBD1	TRBJ1-5	TRBV7-2
ASSSGGGGNQPQH	TRBD1	TRBJ1-5	TRBV28
SARQTGVGTGELF	TRBD1	TRBJ2-2	TRBV20-1
ASRQEYSNQPQH	NA	TRBJ1-5	TRBV28
ASSRGGARETQY	TRBD2	TRBJ2-5	TRBV28
ASSSDPRGNSPLH	NA	TRBJ1-6	TRBV7-2
ASSADRGPYGYT	TRBD1	TRBJ1-2	TRBV7-8
ASSFRSGGADTQY	TRBD1	TRBJ2-3	TRBV7-2
ATSKYTGYEQY	NA	TRBJ2-7	TRBV15
ASFGRHREAVNTEAF	NA	TRBJ1-1	TRBV4-3
ATRHSNQPQH	NA	TRBJ1-5	TRBV6-6
ASSQTSGAPYEQY	TRBD2	TRBJ2-7	TRBV4-3
ASNQGLALEQY	NA	TRBJ2-7	TRBV6-1
ASSQDGAGGLETQY	TRBD2	TRBJ2-5	TRBV4-2
ASSPTGLPFELF	TRBD1	TRBJ1-4	TRBV7-3
ASSIGRNEQF	NA	TRBJ2-1	TRBV19
ASSSPGYNEQF	NA	TRBJ2-1	TRBV12-3/TRBV12-4
ASSQDLSGLGHTEAF	NA	TRBJ1-1	TRBV4-2
ASSHGLAGTGELF	TRBD2	TRBJ2-2	TRBV4-3
SARSRTSLGGDYGYT	NA	TRBJ1-2	TRBV20-1
ASSTPGRRPEAF	NA	TRBJ1-1	TRBV28
ASNRREEGEQF	TRBD2	TRBJ2-1	TRBV6-5
ASSREGRSSYEQY	TRBD2	TRBJ2-7	TRBV11-2
ASSFRDNQGEKLF	NA	TRBJ1-4	TRBV7-6
ASSVAWMNTEAF	NA	TRBJ1-1	TRBV9
SGRGGDSYNEQF	TRBD2	TRBJ2-1	TRBV20-1
ASSFRGANEKLF	NA	TRBJ1-4	TRBV7-6
ASSLSGGKETQY	TRBD2	TRBJ2-5	TRBV7-3
ASRRGGASGIKETQY	TRBD2	TRBJ2-5	TRBV7-9
ASSPGRFTDTQY	NA	TRBJ2-3	TRBV27
AISGGSGGSTDTQY	TRBD1	TRBJ2-3	TRBV10-3
ASTTLGAMGLEAF	NA	TRBJ1-1	TRBV12-3/TRBV12-4